The rows below give T cell receptor beta chains drawn from one sample of a study of human T cells and chemical hapten exposure. TCRdb reprocessed the RACE reads with MiXCR, giving one entry per CDR3 protein. The data show around 57,000 distinct CDR3 sequences, with approximately 11% seen just once and about 4% held by the top ten. The sample consisted of whole blood, taken in connection with sensitization to the hapten diphenylcyclopropenone (DPC). These receptors were taken from a woman aged 40 to 55 with alopecia areata. Some clones in this sample may be carry-over from other donors' samples. CDR3s include the opening cysteine and the closing phenylalanine or tryptophan. The D gene is left open where the match is weak. Part of the rows lack a size; the others show once, few, many or a class for expanded clones.

len,d_gene,v_gene,abundance,j_gene,CDR3nt,CDR3aa
14,.,TRBV7-9,.,TRBJ1-4,TGTGCCAGCACCGGCCGACGGACTAATGAAAAACTGTTTTTT,CASTGRRTNEKLFF
14,TRBD2,TRBV29-1,many,TRBJ2-1,TGCAGCGTCTCGGGACTAGCGGGAGTTTATGAGCAGTTCTTC,CSVSGLAGVYEQFF
15,.,TRBV9,many,TRBJ1-1,TGTGCCAGCAGCACCCTACAGGGTGGGGGCACTGAAGCTTTCTTT,CASSTLQGGGTEAFF
13,.,TRBV28,few,TRBJ1-2,TGTGCCAGCAGCACCCGGCTTTCTGATGGCTACACCTTC,CASSTRLSDGYTF
15,.,TRBV12-3/TRBV12-4,few,TRBJ1-2,TGTGCCAGCACCCGAGGGGGGGAACGCGGCTATGGCTACACCTTC,CASTRGGERGYGYTF
13,.,TRBV29-1,few,TRBJ2-3,TGCAGCGTCCGGACAGCCCGCACAGATACGCAGTATTTT,CSVRTARTDTQYF
14,.,TRBV30,few,TRBJ1-2,TGTGCCTGGCTCAGGGTCTTGGATAACTATGGCTACACCTTC,CAWLRVLDNYGYTF
15,TRBD1,TRBV12-3/TRBV12-4,many,TRBJ1-4,TGTGCCAGCAGTATCTCAGGGGGCACTAATGAAAAACTGTTTTTT,CASSISGGTNEKLFF
15,TRBD1,TRBV7-8,few,TRBJ1-6,TGTGCCAGCAGCCTAGAGGGACAGGGAACAGCACCCCTCCACTTT,CASSLEGQGTAPLHF
16,TRBD2,TRBV7-9,few,TRBJ2-1,TGTGCCAGCACCCCGACTAGCGGAAAAACCTACAATGAGCAGTTCTTC,CASTPTSGKTYNEQFF
16,.,TRBV11-3,many,TRBJ1-5,TGTGCCAGCCGCTTTCCTCGTAAGGTGTCCAATCAGCCCCAGCATTTT,CASRFPRKVSNQPQHF
16,TRBD2,TRBV11-2,.,TRBJ2-5,TGTGCCAGCAGCCTCCACGGATTAGCGGGGCAAGAGACCCAGTACTTC,CASSLHGLAGQETQYF
13,TRBD1,TRBV20-1,.,TRBJ1-1,TGCAGTGCTGACAGGGGCGGTAGCACTGAAGCTTTCTTT,CSADRGGSTEAFF
11,.,TRBV27,.,TRBJ2-1,TGTGCCAGCAGTTTAGGTGGTGAGGAGTTCTTC,CASSLGGEEFF
15,TRBD1,TRBV2,.,TRBJ1-3,TGTGCCAGCAGGGCGACAGGGGGAATTGGAAACACCATATATTTT,CASRATGGIGNTIYF
16,TRBD1,TRBV27,many,TRBJ1-1,TGTGCCAGCAGTGGACTGACAGGGCCCACGAGCACTGAAGCTTTCTTT,CASSGLTGPTSTEAFF
12,TRBD2,TRBV29-1,.,TRBJ2-7,TGCAGCGTTCCAAAAGGGAGGGGCGAGCAGTACTTC,CSVPKGRGEQYF
11,.,TRBV29-1,.,TRBJ2-3,TGCAGCACCGCGACTCAAGATACGCAGTATTTT,CSTATQDTQYF
13,.,TRBV7-2,many,TRBJ2-4,TGTGCCAGCAGCCGCCGGGACCGAAACATTCAGTACTTC,CASSRRDRNIQYF
17,.,TRBV11-3,few,TRBJ2-2,TGTGCCAGCAGCCAACACGCCGGGACACTGAACACCGGGGAGCTGTTTTTT,CASSQHAGTLNTGELFF
14,.,TRBV14,few,TRBJ2-5,TGTGCCAGCAGCCAAGGGGCCAGGAGTGAGACCCAGTACTTC,CASSQGARSETQYF
18,TRBD1,TRBV4-2,many,TRBJ1-4,TGTGCCAGCAGCCAGAGGGACAGGGGCCCTGGGGTTAATGAAAAACTGTTTTTT,CASSQRDRGPGVNEKLFF
13,.,TRBV2,.,TRBJ2-3,TGTGCCAGCAGTGAGGAGGGATTAGATACGCAGTATTTT,CASSEEGLDTQYF
16,TRBD2,TRBV11-2,many,TRBJ2-7,TGTGCCAGCAGCTTGATCAGCGGGAGTGATAGGTACGAGCAGTACTTC,CASSLISGSDRYEQYF
16,.,TRBV7-2,few,TRBJ1-4,TGTGCCAGCAGCTTAGGGACAGTCCCCGCTAATGAAAAACTGTTTTTT,CASSLGTVPANEKLFF
15,TRBD2,TRBV12-3/TRBV12-4,few,TRBJ2-5,TGTGCCAGCAGACCGGGACTAGCGGGGCTGGAGACCCAGTACTTC,CASRPGLAGLETQYF
12,.,TRBV10-3,few,TRBJ1-4,TGTGCCATCGGTTCAACTAATGAAAAACTGTTTTTT,CAIGSTNEKLFF
14,.,TRBV12-3/TRBV12-4,.,TRBJ1-1,TGTGCCAGCAGTTTGCAGGCAGTGAACACTGAAGCTTTCTTT,CASSLQAVNTEAFF
14,.,TRBV12-5,few,TRBJ1-1,TGTGCTAGTGCCCTGGGGCAGGGCTTCACTGAAGCTTTCTTT,CASALGQGFTEAFF
15,TRBD2,TRBV5-1,.,TRBJ2-1,TGCGCCAGCAGCTTGACGCTAGCGGGAGGGAATGAGCAGTTCTTC,CASSLTLAGGNEQFF
14,.,TRBV6-5,many,TRBJ2-2,TGTGCCAGCAGTTTCCAGAGTAACACCGGGGAGCTGTTTTTT,CASSFQSNTGELFF
14,.,TRBV3-1,.,TRBJ1-6,TGTGCCAGCAGCCCCCAACTGGTTTACTCACCCCTCCACTTT,CASSPQLVYSPLHF
15,.,TRBV20-1,many,TRBJ1-4,TGCAGTGCTAGAGGTTACAGAAGTCCCCATGAAAAACTGTTTTTT,CSARGYRSPHEKLFF
13,.,TRBV9,few,TRBJ1-1,TGTGCCAGCAGCGTAGTTTTCAACACTGAAGCTTTCTTT,CASSVVFNTEAFF
15,.,TRBV29-1,few,TRBJ1-2,TGCAGCGTCTACCCCGTTCCATCCGCTAACTATGGCTACACCTTC,CSVYPVPSANYGYTF
15,.,TRBV4-3,.,TRBJ1-1,TGCGCCAGCAGCCATACGACAGACCCGAACACTGAAGCTTTCTTT,CASSHTTDPNTEAFF
16,.,TRBV7-2,.,TRBJ2-1,TGTGCCAGCAGCTTAACGTTCAGGGCTACCTACAATGAGCAGTTCTTC,CASSLTFRATYNEQFF
12,.,TRBV11-2,few,TRBJ2-1,TGTGCCAGCAGCCCCAATACTTGGGAGCAGTTCTTC,CASSPNTWEQFF
14,.,TRBV5-1,.,TRBJ1-2,TGCGCCAGCAGCTTGGCCGTGGAGGGCTATGGCTACACCTTC,CASSLAVEGYGYTF
13,.,TRBV29-1,many,TRBJ1-6,TGCAGCGTTGGTGACACTGATAATTCACCCCTCCACTTT,CSVGDTDNSPLHF
15,TRBD2,TRBV14,few,TRBJ2-3,TGTGCCAGCAGCCAAGTTCGGGGGGGCACAGATACGCAGTATTTT,CASSQVRGGTDTQYF
16,.,TRBV5-1,many,TRBJ2-1,TGCGCCAGCAGCTTGGCCGGCAGCAGCTCCTACAATGAGCAGTTCTTC,CASSLAGSSSYNEQFF
16,TRBD2,TRBV4-3,few,TRBJ2-3,TGCGCCAGCAGCCAATTAGCGGGAGGGGGGGGTGTCACGCAGTATTTT,CASSQLAGGGGVTQYF
14,.,TRBV7-2,.,TRBJ2-2,TGTGCCAGCAGCTTATGCTCGAACACCGGGGAGCTGTTTTTT,CASSLCSNTGELFF
14,.,TRBV29-1,.,TRBJ2-5,TGCAGCGTTGAAGTTTTTACATACCAAGAGACCCAGTACTTC,CSVEVFTYQETQYF
16,TRBD1,TRBV4-3,many,TRBJ2-1,TGCGCCAGCAGCCAAGAGCAAGGGGGCGGATACAATGAGCAGTTCTTC,CASSQEQGGGYNEQFF
14,.,TRBV5-4,few,TRBJ1-1,TGTGCCAGCAGACGGGATGAATTGAACACTGAAGCTTTCTTT,CASRRDELNTEAFF
15,.,TRBV5-1,few,TRBJ2-1,TGCGCCAGCAGCCCCAGATACAGCTCCTACAATGAGCAGTTCTTC,CASSPRYSSYNEQFF
13,.,TRBV9,once,TRBJ2-7,TGTGCCAGCAGCGTAGGATGGGACTACGAGCAGTACTTC,CASSVGWDYEQYF
14,.,TRBV28,many,TRBJ1-2,TGTGCCAGCAGTTTATCCCAAAGAGGCTATGGCTACACCTTC,CASSLSQRGYGYTF
16,.,TRBV14,many,TRBJ2-1,TGTGCCAGCAGCACGCGCGCTAGAACGGCCCCTGGAGAGCAGTTCTTC,CASSTRARTAPGEQFF
16,.,TRBV5-4,few,TRBJ2-5,TGTGCCAGCAGCTTGGGGGGTTGGCGAACCCAAGAGACCCAGTACTTC,CASSLGGWRTQETQYF
19,TRBD2,TRBV7-9,many,TRBJ2-3,TGTGCCAGCAGTTGGGGGGGCCTAGCGGGAGGTCCCCCAACAGATACGCAGTATTTT,CASSWGGLAGGPPTDTQYF
14,TRBD1,TRBV9,many,TRBJ1-1,TGTGCCAGCAGCAAGGGACAGGGGAACACTGAAGCTTTCTTT,CASSKGQGNTEAFF
16,.,TRBV12-3/TRBV12-4,.,TRBJ2-3,TGTGCCAGCAGTTTACCACTAAACAGGGACCCAGATACGCAGTATTTT,CASSLPLNRDPDTQYF
11,.,TRBV6-6,many,TRBJ1-1,TGTGCCAGCAGTGGAAGCCCTGAAGCTTTCTTT,CASSGSPEAFF
16,.,TRBV7-8,many,TRBJ2-2,TGTGCCAGCAGCCCCACCCATCCTGTTTATGGCGGGGAGCTGTTTTTT,CASSPTHPVYGGELFF